The rows below give T cell receptor beta chains drawn from one sample of a study of T cell clonotyping in hematopoietic cell transplantation. Clones were sequenced by immunoSEQ multiplex PCR, and TCRdb holds only the in-frame ones, with some missing. The sample consists of tens of thousands of clones, 70% to 80% of them appearing once. This sample comprised peripheral blood mononuclear cells, obtained before stem cell transplant. These receptors were obtained from a woman under 40 with chronic myeloid leukemia. Some clones in this sample may be carry-over from other donors' samples. Each CDR3 is given with its conserved first and last residue. D genes are given only for firm matches. For some rows the clone size is stated as once, few or many, or as a class when expanded; others skip it.

j_call	clone_size	v_call	d_call	cdr3_aa	cdr3_nt
TRBJ1-1	-	TRBV30	-	CAWSGYAEAFF	TGTGCCTGGAGTGGCTACGCTGAAGCTTTCTTT
TRBJ1-1	-	TRBV27	-	CASSLMVDTEAFF	TGTGCCAGCAGTCTTATGGTAGACACTGAAGCTTTCTTT
TRBJ2-1	once	TRBV29-1	TRBD2	CSVGERGGLNEQFF	TGCAGCGTTGGTGAGCGGGGGGGCCTCAATGAGCAGTTCTTC
TRBJ2-2	-	TRBV4-2	TRBD2	CASSQGGGGENTGELFF	TGTGCCAGCAGCCAAGGGGGCGGGGGGGAGAACACCGGGGAGCTGTTTTTT
TRBJ1-3	-	TRBV19	-	CASSIRGTSSGNTIYF	TGTGCCAGTAGTATTCGTGGGACCTCCTCTGGAAACACCATATATTTT
TRBJ1-5	-	TRBV5-1	-	CASSLEGPGNQPQHF	TGCGCCAGCAGCCTCGAGGGCCCTGGCAATCAGCCCCAGCATTTT
TRBJ1-2	-	TRBV19	-	CATRQSYGYTF	TGTGCCACCAGACAGTCCTATGGCTACACCTTC
TRBJ2-2	-	TRBV7-2	-	CASSLSTGELFF	TGTGCCAGCAGCTTGAGCACCGGGGAGCTGTTTTTT
TRBJ2-3	-	TRBV19	-	CASSIRPNPTDTQYF	TGTGCCAGTAGTATAAGGCCAAACCCCACAGATACGCAGTATTTT
TRBJ2-5	-	TRBV29-1	-	CSAYRDSETQYF	TGCAGCGCTTACCGGGATTCGGAGACCCAGTACTTC
TRBJ1-6	-	TRBV28	-	CASSQINRDSPLHF	TGTGCCAGCAGCCAGATAAATAGGGATTCACCCCTCCACTTT
TRBJ1-1	once	TRBV7-3	TRBD1	CASSAGTGADGAFF	TGTGCCAGCAGCGCCGGGACAGGGGCCGATGGGGCTTTCTTT
TRBJ1-2	-	TRBV27	-	CASSFQGRNYGYTF	TGTGCCAGCAGTTTTCAGGGGCGTAACTATGGCTACACCTTC
TRBJ2-3	-	TRBV19	TRBD2	CASSIVQVGGDTDTQYF	TGTGCCAGTAGTATAGTCCAGGTGGGGGGGGACACAGATACGCAGTATTTT
TRBJ1-2	-	TRBV4-1	TRBD1	CASSQGDRADYTF	TGCGCCAGCAGCCAAGGAGACAGGGCGGACTACACCTTC
TRBJ1-6	-	TRBV4-1	-	CASSPEPGRHSPLHF	TGCGCCAGCAGCCCGGAGCCCGGGCGACATTCACCCCTCCACTTT
TRBJ2-1	few	TRBV5-3	-	CADPESNEQFF	TGTGCCGACCCTGAGTCCAATGAGCAGTTCTTC
TRBJ1-2	-	TRBV4-1	TRBD1	CASSQARGQGGNYGYTF	TGCGCCAGCAGCCAAGCCCGGGGGCAGGGGGGAAACTATGGCTACACCTTC
TRBJ1-2	-	TRBV2	TRBD1	CASSVKGANYGYTF	TGTGCCAGCAGTGTTAAGGGGGCAAACTATGGCTACACCTTC
TRBJ1-2	few	TRBV7-9	-	CASSWDTYIYGYTF	TGTGCCAGCAGCTGGGACACCTATATCTATGGCTACACCTTC
TRBJ1-5	-	TRBV25-1	-	CASNEYWEEQPQHF	TGTGCCAGCAATGAATACTGGGAGGAGCAGCCCCAGCATTTT
TRBJ1-5	few	TRBV4-1	-	CASSQVDLGANQPQHF	TGCGCCAGCAGCCAAGTTGACTTGGGGGCCAATCAGCCCCAGCATTTT
TRBJ1-5	once	TRBV27	TRBD1	CASSLGQGSNQPQHF	TGTGCCAGCAGTTTAGGACAGGGTAGCAATCAGCCCCAGCATTTT
TRBJ2-7	-	TRBV28	TRBD1	CASSNRGPHEQYF	TGTGCCAGCAGCAACAGGGGGCCGCACGAGCAGTACTTC
TRBJ1-4	-	TRBV9	-	CASSVGVGEKLFF	TGTGCCAGCAGCGTGGGGGTAGGGGAAAAACTGTTTTTT
TRBJ1-6	-	TRBV25-1	-	CASINRAKKGSPLHF	TGTGCCAGTATTAATAGGGCGAAAAAGGGTTCACCCCTCCACTTT
TRBJ1-1	-	TRBV7-9	-	CASSLVPDTEAFF	TGTGCCAGCAGCTTAGTTCCGGACACTGAAGCTTTCTTT
TRBJ1-5	-	TRBV5-8	-	CASTPWEPQHF	TGTGCCAGCACCCCTTGGGAGCCCCAGCATTTT
TRBJ2-3	-	TRBV9	-	CASSVGRGAQGDTQYF	TGTGCCAGCAGCGTTGGTCGGGGGGCCCAAGGGGATACGCAGTATTTT
TRBJ2-7	-	TRBV28	TRBD1	CASSLTQGAQQYF	TGTGCCAGCAGCCTCACCCAGGGGGCGCAGCAGTACTTC
TRBJ2-7	-	TRBV6-5	TRBD1	CASNVGQGVNEQYF	TGTGCCAGCAACGTGGGACAGGGGGTGAACGAGCAGTACTTC
TRBJ1-5	-	TRBV2	-	CASSEFTANQPQHF	TGTGCCAGCAGTGAATTTACTGCCAATCAGCCCCAGCATTTT
TRBJ1-2	-	TRBV30	TRBD1	CARDRIYGYTF	TGTGCCCGGGACAGGATCTATGGCTACACCTTC
TRBJ1-2	once	TRBV13	TRBD1	CASSPGTALLYGYTF	TGTGCCAGCAGCCCCGGGACAGCCCTGCTCTATGGCTACACCTTC
TRBJ2-7	-	TRBV29-1	TRBD2	CSVEYRTSAFPEQYF	TGCAGCGTTGAATATCGGACTAGCGCTTTCCCCGAGCAGTACTTC
TRBJ2-2	few	TRBV6-4	-	CASSEGGAGELFF	TGTGCCAGCAGTGAGGGGGGCGCCGGGGAGCTGTTTTTT
TRBJ1-1	-	TRBV19	TRBD1	CASSPETGVGEAFF	TGTGCCAGTAGTCCCGAGACAGGGGTAGGTGAAGCTTTCTTT
TRBJ2-5	-	TRBV7-2	-	CASSLARETQYF	TGTGCCAGCAGCTTAGCGAGGGAGACCCAGTACTTC
TRBJ1-1	-	TRBV29-1	-	CSVEDLGGGNTEAFF	TGCAGCGTTGAAGATCTTGGGGGCGGGAACACTGAAGCTTTCTTT
TRBJ1-6	-	TRBV27	-	CASSSDGLRALHF	TGTGCCAGCAGTTCGGACGGCCTAAGGGCCCTCCACTTT
TRBJ1-2	-	TRBV30	TRBD1	CAWSAGQGYGYTF	TGTGCCTGGAGTGCGGGACAGGGATATGGCTACACCTTC
TRBJ2-3	-	TRBV11-3	-	CASSLGRGRRDADTQYF	TGTGCCAGCAGCTTAGGTCGCGGGCGGCGCGACGCAGATACGCAGTATTTT
TRBJ1-6	once	TRBV11-2	-	CASSFVSSPLHF	TGTGCCAGCAGCTTCGTCAGTTCACCCCTCCACTTT
TRBJ1-6	-	TRBV7-9	TRBD1	CASSPGGLGSPLHF	TGTGCCAGCAGCCCAGGGGGATTAGGTTCACCCCTCCACTTT
TRBJ2-6	-	TRBV9	-	CASSATSGANVLTF	TGTGCCAGCAGCGCGACATCTGGGGCCAACGTCCTGACTTTC
TRBJ2-3	-	TRBV7-8	-	CASTQVPGNTDTQYF	TGTGCCAGCACCCAAGTCCCGGGGAACACAGATACGCAGTATTTT
TRBJ1-2	-	TRBV30	-	CAWSKGGYTF	TGTGCCTGGAGTAAGGGTGGCTACACCTTC
TRBJ2-7	-	TRBV7-2	-	CASSARGNYEQYF	TGTGCCAGCAGCGCCAGGGGCAACTACGAGCAGTACTTC
TRBJ1-2	few	TRBV10-3	-	CAITGDSLYGYTF	TGTGCCATCACTGGGGATTCTTTATATGGCTACACCTTC
TRBJ1-6	-	TRBV7-9	TRBD1	CASSLATGLDSPLHF	TGTGCCAGCAGCTTGGCGACAGGGCTTGATTCACCCCTCCACTTT
TRBJ1-1	few	TRBV19	TRBD1	CASRGQGNPEAFF	TGTGCCAGTAGGGGACAGGGGAACCCTGAAGCTTTCTTT